These T cell receptor beta chains were read from a single sample in a study of shared clonotypes between healthy human individuals. Sequenced by immunoSEQ multiplex PCR; TCRdb stores in-frame clones only, minus some. Among around 700,000 clones listed, roughly 72% were seen once. The sequenced material came from memory CD4+ T cells sorted from blood. These receptors came from a woman aged 25 to 39 in good health. Each CDR3 is given with its conserved first and last residue. The order of the fields is J gene, V gene, CDR3 protein.

J: TRBJ1-1
V: TRBV7-8
CDR3: CASSERGTEAFF

J: TRBJ2-7
V: TRBV14
CDR3: CASSQGLSGSYEQYF

J: TRBJ1-6
V: TRBV4-1
CDR3: CASSQWGTQGNNSPLHF

J: TRBJ1-2
V: TRBV21-1
CDR3: CASSFRDGGGGGYTF

J: TRBJ2-1
V: TRBV28
CDR3: CASRPGTSGSQFF

J: TRBJ2-3
V: TRBV19
CDR3: CASSRWGLDTQYF

J: TRBJ1-2
V: TRBV5-1
CDR3: CASSEGTATNYGYTF

J: TRBJ2-3
V: TRBV30
CDR3: CATGLAGRTDTQYF

J: TRBJ2-3
V: TRBV7-2
CDR3: CASSPMGRGGTDTQYF

J: TRBJ1-4
V: TRBV25-1
CDR3: CASSEGTGIRNEKLFF

J: TRBJ2-1
V: TRBV28
CDR3: CASSPLGQGDNEQFF

J: TRBJ1-2
V: TRBV2
CDR3: CASSESDYGYTF

J: TRBJ2-7
V: TRBV10-2
CDR3: CASSGTETYEQYF

J: TRBJ2-1
V: TRBV4-1
CDR3: CASSQVSGRGDNEQFF

J: TRBJ1-1
V: TRBV28
CDR3: CASSPIQMGNTEAFF

J: TRBJ2-1
V: TRBV30
CDR3: CAWSVWEGLDEQFF

J: TRBJ1-5
V: TRBV2
CDR3: CASSDRGLEPQHF

J: TRBJ1-4
V: TRBV19
CDR3: CASSSLQPNEKLFF

J: TRBJ2-3
V: TRBV14
CDR3: CASSHRLAGTDTQYF

J: TRBJ2-6
V: TRBV5-1
CDR3: CASSLPEQAGANVLTF

J: TRBJ2-2
V: TRBV7-8
CDR3: CASSSGGYGELFF

J: TRBJ2-2
V: TRBV6-1
CDR3: CASSEGGPPGELFF

J: TRBJ1-4
V: TRBV25-1
CDR3: CASRTAANEKLFF

J: TRBJ2-7
V: TRBV6-5
CDR3: CASSYSGQGIHEQYF

J: TRBJ1-1
V: TRBV5-1
CDR3: CASSLDRSPTEAFF

J: TRBJ1-5
V: TRBV6-4
CDR3: CASSYRDQENQPQHF

J: TRBJ2-1
V: TRBV9
CDR3: CASSYSGRGDEQFF

J: TRBJ2-7
V: TRBV7-2
CDR3: CASSSSRGEQYF

J: TRBJ2-3
V: TRBV5-1
CDR3: CASSLVQGPSTDTQYF

J: TRBJ1-3
V: TRBV30
CDR3: CAWSGWGNTIYF

J: TRBJ2-1
V: TRBV29-1
CDR3: CSGRPGQGDSEQFF

J: TRBJ2-2
V: TRBV4-2
CDR3: CASSQDNGQGGTGELFF

J: TRBJ1-5
V: TRBV5-8
CDR3: CASSLLGGRNQPQHF

J: TRBJ1-1
V: TRBV7-9
CDR3: CASSLGYVDTEAFF